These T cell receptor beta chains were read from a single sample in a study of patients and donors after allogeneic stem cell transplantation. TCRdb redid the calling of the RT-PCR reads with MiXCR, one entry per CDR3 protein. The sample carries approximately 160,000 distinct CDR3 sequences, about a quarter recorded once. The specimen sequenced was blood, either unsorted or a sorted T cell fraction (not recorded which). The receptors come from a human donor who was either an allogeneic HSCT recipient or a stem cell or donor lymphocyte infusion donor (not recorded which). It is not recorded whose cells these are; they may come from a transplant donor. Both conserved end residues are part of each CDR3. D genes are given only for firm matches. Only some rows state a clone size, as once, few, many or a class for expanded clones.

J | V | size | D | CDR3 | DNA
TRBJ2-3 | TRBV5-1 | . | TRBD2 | CASSPVAGLTDTQYF | TGCGCCAGCAGCCCAGTAGCGGGCTTAACAGATACGCAGTATTTT
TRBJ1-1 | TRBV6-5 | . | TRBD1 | CASNPKPGQGLNTEAFF | TGTGCCAGCAACCCGAAGCCGGGACAGGGGTTGAACACTGAAGCTTTCTTT
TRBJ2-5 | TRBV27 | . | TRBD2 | CASSLYAGGPETQYF | TGTGCCAGCAGTTTATACGCGGGGGGGCCTGAGACCCAGTACTTC
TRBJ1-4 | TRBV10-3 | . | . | CATGDATNEKLFF | TGTGCCACTGGGGATGCAACTAATGAAAAACTGTTTTTT
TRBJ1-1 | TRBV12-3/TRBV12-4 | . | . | CASSLDGHGNTEAFF | TGTGCCAGCAGTTTAGATGGACACGGGAACACTGAAGCTTTCTTT
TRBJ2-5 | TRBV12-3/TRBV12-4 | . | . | CASSMTLGAAEAQETQYF | TGTGCCAGCAGCATGACTTTGGGAGCAGCGGAGGCCCAAGAGACCCAGTACTTC
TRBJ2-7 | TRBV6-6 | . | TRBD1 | CASTASTGNSYEQYF | TGTGCCAGCACCGCCTCGACAGGGAACTCCTACGAGCAGTACTTC
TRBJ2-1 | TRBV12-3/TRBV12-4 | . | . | CASKEVNVLENEQFF | TGTGCCAGCAAGGAGGTTAATGTTTTGGAGAATGAGCAGTTCTTC
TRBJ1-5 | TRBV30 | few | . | CAWSSGTGQPQHF | TGTGCCTGGAGTTCAGGGACGGGACAGCCCCAGCATTTT
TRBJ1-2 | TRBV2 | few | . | CASKSTGSYGYTF | TGTGCCAGTAAGTCTACAGGATCCTATGGCTACACCTTC
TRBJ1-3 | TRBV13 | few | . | CASSPPDRGNTIYF | TGTGCCAGCAGCCCACCGGACCGAGGAAACACCATATATTTT
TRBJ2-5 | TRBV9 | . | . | CASSVLPGVQETQYF | TGTGCCAGCAGCGTACTTCCCGGGGTACAAGAGACCCAGTACTTC
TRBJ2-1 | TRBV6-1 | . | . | CASSEDSYNEQFF | TGTGCCAGCAGTGAGGACAGCTACAATGAGCAGTTCTTC
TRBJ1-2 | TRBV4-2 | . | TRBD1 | CASSKDRRRVDYGYTF | TGTGCCAGCAGCAAGGACAGGAGAAGGGTCGACTATGGCTACACCTTC
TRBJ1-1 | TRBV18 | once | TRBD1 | CASSPPGQQINTEAFF | TGTGCCAGCTCACCACCGGGACAGCAAATCAACACTGAAGCTTTCTTT
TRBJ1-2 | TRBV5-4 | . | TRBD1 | CASSPTGGVGYTF | TGTGCCAGCAGCCCGACAGGGGGCGTGGGCTACACCTTC
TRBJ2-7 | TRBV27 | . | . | CASSSGNYEQYF | TGTGCCAGCAGTTCAGGAAACTACGAGCAGTACTTC
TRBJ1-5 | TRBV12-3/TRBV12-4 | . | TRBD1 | CASRARGTPYQPQHF | TGTGCCAGCAGGGCCAGGGGGACACCTTATCAGCCCCAGCATTTT
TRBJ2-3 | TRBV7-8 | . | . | CASSTPAGDTQYF | TGTGCCAGCAGCACACCAGCGGGAGATACGCAGTATTTT
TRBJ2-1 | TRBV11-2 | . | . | CASSLDRGGNGYEQFF | TGTGCCAGCAGCTTAGACCGAGGCGGGAATGGGTATGAGCAGTTCTTC
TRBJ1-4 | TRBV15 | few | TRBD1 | CATYHGAGRDRINEKLFF | TGTGCCACCTATCACGGAGCGGGCCGGGACAGGATAAATGAAAAACTGTTTTTT
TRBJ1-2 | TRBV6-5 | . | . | CASSSRGALGGYTF | TGTGCCAGCAGTTCCAGGGGCGCGCTGGGAGGCTACACCTTC
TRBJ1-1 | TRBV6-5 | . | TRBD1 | CASIGTEPGEAFF | TGTGCCAGCATCGGGACAGAGCCCGGTGAAGCTTTCTTT
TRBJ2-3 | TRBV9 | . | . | CASSSSTGTSTDTQYF | TGTGCCAGCAGCTCTTCTACCGGAACTAGCACAGATACGCAGTATTTT
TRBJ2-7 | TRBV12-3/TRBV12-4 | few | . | CASSLYRSPYEQYF | TGTGCCAGCAGTCTCTACCGTTCACCCTACGAGCAGTACTTC
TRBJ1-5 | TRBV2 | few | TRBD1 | CASSEGQGKSQPQHF | TGTGCCAGCAGTGAAGGACAGGGGAAAAGTCAGCCCCAGCATTTT
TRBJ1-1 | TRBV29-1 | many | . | CSVEALGYGEAFF | TGCAGCGTTGAAGCCTTGGGGTACGGTGAAGCTTTCTTT
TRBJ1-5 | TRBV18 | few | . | CASSMTDNQPQHF | TGTGCCAGCTCAATGACTGACAATCAGCCCCAGCATTTT
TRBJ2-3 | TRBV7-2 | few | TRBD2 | CASTHGGNTDTQYF | TGTGCCAGCACCCACGGGGGGAACACAGATACGCAGTATTTT
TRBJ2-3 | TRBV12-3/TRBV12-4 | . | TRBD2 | CAVQRGSTDTQYF | TGTGCCGTCCAGCGGGGGAGCACAGATACGCAGTATTTT
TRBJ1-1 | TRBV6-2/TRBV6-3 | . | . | CASSYRWNTEAFF | TGTGCCAGCAGTTACCGGTGGAACACTGAAGCTTTCTTT
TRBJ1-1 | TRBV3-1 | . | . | CASSQVKGDTEAFF | TGTGCCAGCAGCCAAGTGAAAGGAGACACTGAAGCTTTCTTT
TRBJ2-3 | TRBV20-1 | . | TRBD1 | CSAVPTLGQGATTRTDTQYF | TGCAGTGCTGTTCCTACTTTGGGACAGGGGGCAACCACTCGCACAGATACGCAGTATTTT
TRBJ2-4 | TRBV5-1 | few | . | CASSLGAGQAKNIQYF | TGCGCCAGCAGCTTGGGGGCAGGACAAGCCAAAAACATTCAGTACTTC
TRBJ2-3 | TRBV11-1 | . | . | CASSLERVEDTQYF | TGTGCCAGCAGCTTAGAGCGGGTTGAAGATACGCAGTATTTT
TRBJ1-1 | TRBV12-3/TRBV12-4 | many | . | CASRRQGGGTEAFF | TGTGCCAGCAGAAGACAAGGAGGGGGCACTGAAGCTTTCTTT
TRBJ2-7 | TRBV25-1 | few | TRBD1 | CASSLRDRPQQYF | TGTGCCAGCAGTCTACGGGACAGACCTCAGCAGTACTTC
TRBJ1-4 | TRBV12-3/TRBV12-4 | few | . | CASSTNRNEKLFF | TGTGCCAGCAGTACAAACAGGAATGAAAAACTGTTTTTT
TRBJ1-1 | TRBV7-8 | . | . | CASSHARGNTEAFF | TGTGCCAGCAGCCACGCCCGGGGTAACACTGAAGCTTTCTTT
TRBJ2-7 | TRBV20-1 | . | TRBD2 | CSARGLAGSVYEQYF | TGCAGTGCTAGGGGACTAGCGGGCTCAGTATACGAGCAGTACTTC
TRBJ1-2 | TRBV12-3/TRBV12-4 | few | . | CASRNSNYGYTF | TGTGCCAGCAGGAATTCAAACTATGGCTACACCTTC
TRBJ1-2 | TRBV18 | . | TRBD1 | CASSPRTGHDYGYTF | TGTGCCAGCTCACCACGGACAGGGCACGACTATGGCTACACCTTC
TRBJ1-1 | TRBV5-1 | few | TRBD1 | CASSLWGTGSETEAFF | TGCGCCAGCAGCTTGTGGGGGACAGGGAGCGAAACTGAAGCTTTCTTT
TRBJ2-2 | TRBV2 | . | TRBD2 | CASRVSSGSTGELFF | TGTGCCAGCAGAGTATCTAGCGGGAGTACCGGGGAGCTGTTTTTT
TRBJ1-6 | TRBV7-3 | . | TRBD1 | CASSLWSGGNSPLHF | TGTGCCAGCAGCTTATGGTCAGGGGGCAATTCACCCCTCCACTTT
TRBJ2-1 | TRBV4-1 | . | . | CASSHPNSGNEQFF | TGCGCCAGCAGCCATCCAAACAGTGGAAATGAGCAGTTCTTC
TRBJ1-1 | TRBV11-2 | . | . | CASSQRDTEAFF | TGTGCCAGCAGCCAACGGGACACTGAAGCTTTCTTT
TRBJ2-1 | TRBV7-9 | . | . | CASAPHSGWGEQFF | TGTGCCAGCGCCCCTCATTCCGGGTGGGGTGAGCAGTTCTTC
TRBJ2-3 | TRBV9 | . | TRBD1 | CASSVHRGSTDTQYF | TGTGCCAGCAGCGTACACAGGGGGAGCACAGATACGCAGTATTTT
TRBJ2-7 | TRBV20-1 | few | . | CSASRGLGEQYF | TGCAGTGCTAGCCGGGGGCTGGGAGAGCAGTACTTC
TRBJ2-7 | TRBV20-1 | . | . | CSAKGPYEQYF | TGCAGTGCTAAGGGACCCTACGAGCAGTACTTC
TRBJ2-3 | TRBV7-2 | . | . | CASRKGLTLTDTQYF | TGTGCCAGCCGCAAGGGACTCACCCTTACAGATACGCAGTATTTT
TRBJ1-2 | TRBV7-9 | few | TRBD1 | CASSPPRTGDGYTF | TGTGCCAGCAGCCCGCCGAGGACAGGGGACGGCTACACCTTC
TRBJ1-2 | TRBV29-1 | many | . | CSVEGTPEANYGYTF | TGCAGCGTTGAGGGGACACCTGAAGCTAACTATGGCTACACCTTC